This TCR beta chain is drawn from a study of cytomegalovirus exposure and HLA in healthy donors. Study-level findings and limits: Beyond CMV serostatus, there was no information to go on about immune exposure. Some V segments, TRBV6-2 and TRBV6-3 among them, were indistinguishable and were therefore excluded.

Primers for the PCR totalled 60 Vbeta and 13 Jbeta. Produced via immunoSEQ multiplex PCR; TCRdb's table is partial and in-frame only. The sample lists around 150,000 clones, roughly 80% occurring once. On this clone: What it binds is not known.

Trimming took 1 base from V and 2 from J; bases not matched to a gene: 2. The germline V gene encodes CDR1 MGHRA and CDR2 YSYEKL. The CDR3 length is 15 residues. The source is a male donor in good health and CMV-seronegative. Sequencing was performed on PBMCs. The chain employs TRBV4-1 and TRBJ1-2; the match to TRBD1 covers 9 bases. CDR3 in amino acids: CASSQGGQGNYGYTF. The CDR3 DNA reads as TGCGCCAGCAGCCAAGGGGGACAGGGCAACTATGGCTACACCTTC.